These 9 T cell receptor beta chains were sequenced from one sample in a study of CXCR3-negative and CXCR3-positive naive CD8 T cells. The method, 5' RACE with UMI labels, was used to prepare the TRB cDNA libraries. Reanalyzing the 5' RACE reads, TCRdb keeps one entry per CDR3 protein, without DNA. Listed are about 56,000 distinct CDR3 sequences; 20% to 25% falls within the top ten. The sequencing input was memory CD8+ T cells from blood. The receptors were sampled from a human donor in good health. Some clones in this sample may be carry-over from other donors' samples.

CDR3 residues: CSVDGGPYEQYF. The V call is TRBV29-1, the J call TRBJ2-7. CDR1 SQVTM and CDR2 ANQGSEA come from the germline V gene. The CDR3 runs to 12 residues.

The chain is built from TRBV6-6 and TRBJ2-1; TCRdb's D gene call, TRBD1, goes unchecked for lack of DNA. Germline V CDR1 and CDR2: MNHNY, SVGAGI (reference sequence). The CDR3 length is 14 residues. CDR3 loop: CASSYKGDTNEQFF.

The chain combines TRBV6-2 or TRBV6-3 with TRBJ1-1; the D gene TCRdb calls, TRBD1, cannot be checked with no DNA. Germline lookup yields CDR1 MNHEY and CDR2 SVGEGT. CDR3 size: 15 residues. CDR3 region: CASSPWTESYTEAFF.

The genes are TRBV3-1 and TRBJ2-2; the TRBD1 assignment by TCRdb is unverifiable without DNA. Germline CDR1 LGHDT, CDR2 YNNKEL (reference sequence). The CDR3 runs to 12 residues. The CDR3 region is CAGQGDTGELFF.

The CDR3 is CASSSGGELEQFF. The chain employs TRBV7-2 and TRBJ2-1; TCRdb lists TRBD1, though no DNA is available to test this call. The germline gives CDR1 SGHTA, CDR2 FQGNSA. The CDR3 is 13 residues long.

The V and J genes are TRBV7-2 and TRBJ2-2; TCRdb lists TRBD1, though no DNA is available to test this call. Looked up from germline, CDR1 is SGHTA and CDR2 is FQGNSA. This CDR3 has 14 amino acids. This CDR3 is CASSFGDNTGELFF.

This rearrangement joins TRBV7-9 to TRBJ2-7. The CDR3 length is 15 residues. The germline V gene has CDR1 SEHNR and CDR2 FQNEAQ (reference sequence). CDR3: CASSSSGITSYEQYF.

CDR3 sequence: CSVEGTGLNIQYF. This chain uses TRBV29-1 with TRBJ2-4; TCRdb lists TRBD1, though no DNA is available to test this call. Germline V gene data show CDR1 as SQVTM and CDR2 as ANQGSEA. The CDR3 is 13 amino acids.

V and J are TRBV30 and TRBJ1-1; absent DNA, TCRdb's TRBD1 call cannot be checked. This CDR3 is built from 13 residues. CDR1 and CDR2 (germline): GTSNPN, SVGIG (reference sequence). The CDR3 here is CAWRGTGSTEAFF.